The 23 T cell receptor beta chains given below trace back to one sample, sequenced in a study of cytomegalovirus exposure and HLA in healthy donors. This PCR relied on a set of 60 Vbeta primers and 13 Jbeta primers. Profiling relied on immunoSEQ multiplex PCR, and the TCRdb table lists in-frame clones only, not all of them. The profile covers around 100,000 clones, with about 74% appearing a single time and 5.2% taken by the ten largest. Sequencing was performed on PBMCs. The receptors shown here come from a female donor in good health and CMV-seropositive.

The chain couples TRBV28 to TRBJ1-3, with TRBD1 matching over 9 bases. This CDR3 has 20 amino acids. CDR1 is MDHEN, CDR2 SYDVKM, per germline. V shed 1 base, J shed 0 bases, and the junction held 13 bases outside the gene matches. This chain's CDR3 is CASSLFPPGQGSYSGNTIYF. Here the CDR3 DNA reads TGTGCCAGCAGTTTATTTCCTCCGGGACAGGGAAGTTACTCTGGAAACACCATATATTTT.

The J gene is TRBJ2-1, the V gene TRBV28; 8 bases are a match to TRBD1. With V trimmed by 2 bases and J by 7 bases, 7 bases remained unmatched. This CDR3 is built from 15 residues. CDR1 is MDHEN, CDR2 SYDVKM, per germline. The CDR3 region is CASSLGDRISNEQFF. DNA of the CDR3: TGTGCCAGCAGTTTAGGGGACAGGATTTCGAATGAGCAGTTCTTC.

This clone is a singleton in its sample. The chain employs TRBV4-2 and TRBJ2-2; weak D call: TRBD2 (6 bases). V was clipped by 5 bases and J by 2 bases, with 21 bases between them. The CDR3 covers 18 residues. From germline, CDR1 is LGHNA and CDR2 YNFKEQ. CDR3 bases: TGTGCCAGCAGCTACCAAACCTTGGTAGCGGACAACACCGGGGAGCTGTTTTTT. Its protein is CASSYQTLVADNTGELFF.

The table lists this clone with a few counts. The V call is TRBV6-4, the J call TRBJ2-1; 12 nucleotides agree with TRBD2. Germline V gene lookup returns CDR1 MRHNA and CDR2 SNTAGT. Losses at the gene ends were 4 bases for V and 5 bases for J; bases not matched to a gene: 0. This CDR3 is 14 amino acids long. The CDR3 DNA sequence: TGTGCCAGCAGTGGACTAGCGGGGGACAATGAGCAGTTCTTC. It translates to CASSGLAGDNEQFF.

This rearrangement joins TRBV19 to TRBJ2-2, with D maybe TRBD2 (6 bases). CDR1 and CDR2 (germline): LNHDA, SQIVND (reference sequence). The germline V and J ends were trimmed by 6 bases and 6 bases, with 11 bases remaining between them. The CDR3 has 13 amino acids. The CDR3 DNA reads TGTGCCAGTAGCCGCGGAGGGGCCGGGGAGCTGTTTTTT. This sequence encodes CASSRGGAGELFF.

V gene TRBV4-1 combines with J gene TRBJ2-1; 11 nucleotides align to TRBD2. This CDR3 contains 15 residues. V trimming: 1 base; J trimming: 10 bases; junction bases outside the gene matches: 6. The V gene's germline CDR1 is MGHRA and CDR2 YSYEKL. CDR3 sequence reads: CASSQGLAGRGEQFF. CDR3 DNA: TGCGCCAGCAGCCAAGGACTAGCGGGGAGGGGAGAGCAGTTCTTC.

The chain has TRBV18 and TRBJ2-4, with 11 bases fitting TRBD1. There are 19 residues in the CDR3. The trim removed 4 bases at V and 2 bases at J, leaving 13 bases unmatched. Germline V lookup: CDR1 KGHSH, CDR2 LQKENI. CDR3 sequence: CASSQPTGGDRGTKNIQYF. The DNA for the CDR3 is TGTGCCAGCTCACAACCGACGGGCGGGGACAGGGGGACCAAAAACATTCAGTACTTC.

The genes are TRBV5-1 and TRBJ1-1, with 7 bases fitting TRBD1. The germline V gene encodes CDR1 SGHRS and CDR2 YFSETQ. The CDR3 is 15 amino acids. The V and J ends lost 3 bases and 1 base, in that order; junction bases with no gene match: 6. Here the CDR3 reads CASSSWTGGNTEAFF. CDR3 bases: TGCGCCAGCAGCTCCTGGACAGGAGGGAACACTGAAGCTTTCTTT.

CDR3 amino acids: CASSRYLDNEQFF. The CDR3 DNA is TGTGCCAGCAGCCGGTATTTAGACAATGAGCAGTTCTTC. This rearrangement joins TRBV9 to TRBJ2-1; unclear D gene. CDR1 and CDR2 (germline): SGDLS, YYNGEE. The CDR3 covers 13 residues. With 4 bases removed from V and 5 bases from J, the gap between germline ends came to 10 bases.

J is TRBJ2-1 and V is TRBV5-8; D remains unclear. The germline gives CDR1 SGHTS, CDR2 YDEGEE. The CDR3 length is 12 residues. V was shortened by 3 bases and J by 9 bases, with 10 bases between the two germline ends. The CDR3 spells CASSSFLSEQFF. In DNA form, the CDR3 reads TGTGCCAGCAGCTCCTTCTTGAGTGAGCAGTTCTTC.

The chain has TRBV6-5 and TRBJ2-2, with a tentative D call TRBD2 (5 bases). Trimming removed 6 bases at V and 7 bases at J, with 18 bases between. The germline CDR1 and CDR2 sequences are MNHEY and SVGAGI. The CDR3 extends over 15 amino acids. The CDR3 region is CASSPRGSLGGELFF. The CDR3 DNA is TGTGCCAGCAGCCCCCGGGGTTCACTCGGCGGGGAGCTGTTTTTT.

V usage is TRBV10-3 and J usage is TRBJ2-3; weak D call: TRBD2 (5 bases). Germline assignment: CDR1 ENHRY and CDR2 SYGVKD. V was clipped by 6 bases and J by 2 bases, with 12 bases between them. The CDR3 spans 14 residues. The CDR3 loop is CAIRRGEATDTQYF. In nucleotides, the CDR3 is TGTGCCATCAGACGGGGAGAAGCCACAGATACGCAGTATTTT.

This chain links TRBV29-1 with TRBJ1-1; D perhaps matches TRBD1 (6 bases). The CDR3 length is 11 residues. V lost 4 bases to trimming and J lost 10 bases, with 13 bases between them. Germline CDR1 and CDR2: SQVTM and ANQGSEA. The CDR3 region has the DNA TGCAGCGTTGTAGGGGGTGTTACAGCTTTCTTT. Its translation is CSVVGGVTAFF.

The genes are TRBV7-6 and TRBJ1-1; tentative D call: TRBD1 (5 bases). The V gene lost 0 bases and the J gene lost 0 bases, with 14 bases spanning the gap. CDR1 SGHVS and CDR2 FNYEAQ come from the germline V gene. The CDR3 has 17 residues. CDR3 protein: CASSLAGRGTMNTEAFF. CDR3 sequence (DNA): TGTGCCAGCAGCTTAGCGGGGAGGGGTACCATGAACACTGAAGCTTTCTTT.

The chain uses TRBV11-2 and TRBJ2-7; TRBD1 aligns across 9 bases. V lost 5 bases to trimming and J lost 3 bases; unmatched junction nucleotides: 5. The CDR3 is 14 residues long. Germline V gives CDR1 SGHAT, CDR2 FQNNGV. CDR3 protein: CASSPSTGGYEQYF. CDR3 DNA: TGTGCCAGCAGCCCGTCGACAGGGGGCTACGAGCAGTACTTC.

The chain is built from TRBV6-1 and TRBJ1-1; D is unresolved. Germline V gene sequence: CDR1 MNHNS, CDR2 SASEGT. V was pared by 4 bases and J by 1 base, with 7 bases between. The CDR3 extends over 13 amino acids. CDR3 nucleotide sequence: TGTGCCAGCAGTGTCCGACAGAACACTGAAGCTTTCTTT. Translated, it gives CASSVRQNTEAFF.

The chain uses TRBV19 and TRBJ1-5; no clear D gene. From germline, CDR1 is LNHDA and CDR2 SQIVND (reference sequence). This CDR3 spans 16 amino acids. Trimming pared 3 bases from V and 2 bases from J, leaving 14 bases between. The CDR3 DNA follows: TGTGCCAGTAGTATGGCGAGGGTTAGGGGCAATCAGCCCCAGCATTTT. Encoded protein: CASSMARVRGNQPQHF.

The chain carries TRBV9 and TRBJ2-5; a possible D gene is TRBD2 (5 bases). This CDR3 is built from 14 residues. From germline, CDR1 is SGDLS and CDR2 YYNGEE. V was pared by 0 bases and J by 7 bases, with 13 bases between. In DNA form, the CDR3 reads TGTGCCAGCAGCGTAGAGAGTGGCCGGGGGACCCAGTACTTC. Protein sequence: CASSVESGRGTQYF.

The chain has TRBV18 and TRBJ2-7; TRBD1 might be the D (5 bases). Looked up from germline, CDR1 is KGHSH and CDR2 is LQKENI. This CDR3 is built from 15 residues. Trimming cost V 6 bases and J 3 bases, with 18 bases left between them. CDR3: CASSPEGVFGYEQYF. For the CDR3, the DNA is TGTGCCAGCTCCCCGGAAGGGGTTTTCGGCTACGAGCAGTACTTC.

This clone was detected a few times. V and J are TRBV5-4 and TRBJ1-6, with D hard to call. CDR3 size: 14 residues. CDR1 SGHNT and CDR2 YYREEE come from the germline V gene (reference sequence). V gave up 5 bases and J gave up 9 bases, with 15 bases separating them. CDR3 in DNA: TGTGCCAGCAGGCAGACGGGAGGAAGTTCACCCCTCCACTTT. This encodes CASRQTGGSSPLHF.

This clone was counted between two and nine times. This rearrangement joins TRBV5-5 to TRBJ2-1, with 8 bases identical to TRBD2. V trimming: 0 bases; J trimming: 10 bases; junction bases outside the gene matches: 12. The V gene's germline CDR1 is SGHKS and CDR2 YYEKEE (reference sequence). CDR3 length: 16 amino acids. This CDR3 is CASSLGGVAGSLEQFF. CDR3 DNA: TGTGCCAGCAGCTTGGGAGGGGTAGCGGGAAGTTTGGAGCAGTTCTTC.

The rearrangement uses TRBV10-3 and TRBJ2-5, with 15 bases matching TRBD2. This CDR3 comprises 16 residues. CDR1 and CDR2 from the germline V gene are ENHRY and SYGVKD. Trimming took 2 bases from V and 9 from J; bases not matched to a gene: 7. Here the CDR3 reads CAISEGLAGGPGAQYF. In nucleotides, the CDR3 is TGTGCCATCAGTGAGGGACTAGCGGGAGGGCCGGGGGCCCAGTACTTC.

The rearrangement links TRBV9 to TRBJ2-7; 12 positions match TRBD2. The V and J ends lost 0 bases and 3 bases, in that order; junction bases with no gene match: 1. The CDR3 has 15 residues. Per germline, CDR1 SGDLS and CDR2 YYNGEE. The CDR3 nucleotides are TGTGCCAGCAGCGTAGGGACTAGCGGGGTCTACGAGCAGTACTTC. Translation: CASSVGTSGVYEQYF.